The following is a T cell receptor beta chain sequence with its context. The sample belongs to a study of cytomegalovirus exposure and HLA in healthy donors. This PCR relied on a set of 60 Vbeta primers and 13 Jbeta primers. The assay was immunoSEQ multiplex PCR, and TCRdb's table has in-frame clones only and misses some. The sample shows about 150,000 clones, about two thirds of them seen only once. V shed 0 bases and J shed 4 bases, with 12 bases lying between them. The CDR3 totals 16 residues. Germline V gene data show CDR1 as MGHDK and CDR2 as SYGVNS. This TCR derives from a woman aged 18-30 years in good health and CMV-seronegative. V is TRBV25-1 and J is TRBJ2-2; perhaps TRBD2 as D (6 bases). Sequencing was performed on PBMCs. The CDR3 sequence is CASSEYGGGRTGELFF. The CDR3 coding sequence is TGTGCCAGCAGTGAATATGGTGGAGGGCGCACCGGGGAGCTGTTTTTT.